This T cell receptor beta chain was captured by sequencing in a study of cytomegalovirus exposure and HLA in healthy donors. With regard to this clone: The antigen remains undetermined.

This cohort consisted of healthy bone marrow donors. CDR1 and CDR2 from the germline V gene are SQVTM and ANQGSEA. The V end was cut by 3 bases, the J end by 1 base, with 13 bases between. The CDR3 sequence is 15 residues long. Findings of the study overall: The study reported that TCR beta sequences accurately predicted HLA-A and HLA-B alleles in most subjects. Within an earlier analysis, most TCR beta V segments proved productive either about 90% or about 30% of the time.

Vbeta (60) and Jbeta (13) primers were used in the PCR. Produced via immunoSEQ multiplex PCR; TCRdb's table is partial and in-frame only. This sample has 90,000 to 100,000 clones, with 76% found just once. This chain connects TRBV29-1 to TRBJ1-5; D is possibly TRBD1 (6 bases). Sequenced input: PBMCs. This TCR was recovered from a woman aged 55-70 years in good health and CMV-seropositive. CDR3 protein: CSVETSGGSNQPQHF. CDR3 nucleotides: TGCAGCGTTGAGACCTCGGGGGGCAGCAATCAGCCCCAGCATTTT.